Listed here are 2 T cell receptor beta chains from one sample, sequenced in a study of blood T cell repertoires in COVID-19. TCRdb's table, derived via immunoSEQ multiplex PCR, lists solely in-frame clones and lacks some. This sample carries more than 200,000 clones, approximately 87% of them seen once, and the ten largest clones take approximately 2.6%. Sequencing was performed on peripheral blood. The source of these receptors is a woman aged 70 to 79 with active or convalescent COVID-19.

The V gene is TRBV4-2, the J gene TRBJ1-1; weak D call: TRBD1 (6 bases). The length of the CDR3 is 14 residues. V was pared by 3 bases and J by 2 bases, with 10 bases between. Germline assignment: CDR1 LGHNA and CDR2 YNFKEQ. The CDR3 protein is CASSHRGANTEAFF. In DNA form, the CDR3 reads TGTGCCAGCAGCCACAGGGGAGCCAACACTGAAGCTTTCTTT.

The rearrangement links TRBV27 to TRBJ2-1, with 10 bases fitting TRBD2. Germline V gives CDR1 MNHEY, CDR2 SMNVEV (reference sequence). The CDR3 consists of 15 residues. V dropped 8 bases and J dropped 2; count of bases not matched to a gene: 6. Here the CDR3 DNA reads TGTGCCAGCCGCCCCGGGACTAGCGCCTACAATGAGCAGTTCTTC. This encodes CASRPGTSAYNEQFF.